These T cell receptor beta chains were read from a single sample in a study of T-cell reconstitution after alpha-beta-depleted transplantation in children. TCRdb itself ran the PCR reads through MiXCR, one entry per CDR3 protein. The repertoire includes some 840,000 distinct CDR3 sequences, about 15% of them detected once, and roughly 5% sits in the top ten. The sample in question was PBMCs, mostly from graft donor cells, obtained 360 days after TCRalphabeta/CD19-depleted stem cell transplant. Receptors originate from a male patient younger than 18 who had a stem cell transplant for acute lymphoblastic leukemia, so the T cells may come from the graft donor. Both conserved end residues are part of each CDR3. The D gene is left open where the match is weak. Part of the rows lack a size; the others show once, few, many or a class for expanded clones.

CDR3 protein | CDR3 DNA | clone size | D gene | J gene | V gene
CASSSGSAPDTQYF | TGCGCCAGCTCCTCGGGGAGCGCCCCAGATACGCAGTATTTT | NA | NA | TRBJ2-3 | TRBV10-1
CASRKWDRETEAFF | TGCGCCAGCAGAAAATGGGACAGGGAGACTGAAGCTTTCTTT | NA | TRBD1 | TRBJ1-1 | TRBV5-1
CASSLVKAAEESGANVLTF | TGCGCCAGCAGCTTGGTAAAAGCGGCAGAAGAGTCTGGGGCCAACGTCCTGACTTTC | NA | NA | TRBJ2-6 | TRBV5-1
CASSLTSGLVGTDTQYF | TGTGCCAGCAGCTTAACCTCGGGACTAGTGGGCACAGATACGCAGTATTTT | NA | TRBD2 | TRBJ2-3 | TRBV7-3
CASSGMLQPYNEQFF | TGTGCCAGCAGCGGTATGTTACAGCCCTACAATGAGCAGTTCTTC | many | NA | TRBJ2-1 | TRBV7-3
CSVHRGTNTEAFF | TGCAGCGTACACAGGGGGACGAACACTGAAGCTTTCTTT | few | TRBD1 | TRBJ1-1 | TRBV29-1
CASSRWVGQGSSYEQYF | TGCGCCAGCAGCCGATGGGTGGGACAGGGAAGTTCCTACGAGCAGTACTTC | many | TRBD1 | TRBJ2-7 | TRBV5-1
CSVTTSGPPYEQYF | TGCAGCGTTACGACTAGCGGGCCCCCCTACGAGCAGTACTTC | many | TRBD2 | TRBJ2-7 | TRBV29-1
CASSHPRPGVGANEQFF | TGTGCCAGCAGCCACCCACGCCCGGGAGTAGGTGCCAATGAGCAGTTCTTC | few | NA | TRBJ2-1 | TRBV3-1
CASSQGGWEGPTTDTQYF | TGTGCCAGCAGCCAAGGGGGCTGGGAGGGCCCAACCACAGATACGCAGTATTTT | NA | TRBD2 | TRBJ2-3 | TRBV3-1
CASSSHSRPTGILEKLFF | TGTGCCAGCAGCTCGCATTCTCGTCCGACAGGGATACTTGAAAAACTGTTTTTT | few | TRBD1 | TRBJ1-4 | TRBV11-1
CASRRDRGPYNEQFF | TGTGCCAGCAGGCGGGACAGGGGGCCTTACAATGAGCAGTTCTTC | many | TRBD1 | TRBJ2-1 | TRBV12-3/TRBV12-4
CASGSGGSHTEAFF | TGTGCCAGCGGGTCAGGGGGGTCTCACACTGAAGCTTTCTTT | NA | TRBD1 | TRBJ1-1 | TRBV9
CASSDIAGGSAEQFF | TGTGCCAGCAGTGATATAGCGGGAGGGTCGGCTGAGCAGTTCTTC | few | TRBD2 | TRBJ2-1 | TRBV27
CATPRTAQTPETQYF | TGTGCCACCCCCAGGACAGCTCAAACACCGGAGACCCAGTACTTC | NA | NA | TRBJ2-5 | TRBV24-1
CASSLYGTNSPLHF | TGCGCCAGCAGCTTGTATGGGACTAATTCACCCCTCCACTTT | few | NA | TRBJ1-6 | TRBV5-1
CASSLWLTGALGGETQYF | TGTGCCAGCAGCTTATGGTTAACGGGAGCCCTCGGGGGTGAGACCCAGTACTTC | many | NA | TRBJ2-5 | TRBV11-1
CASSLRDPTNEQYF | TGTGCCAGCAGCTTAAGAGATCCGACGAACGAGCAGTACTTC | NA | NA | TRBJ2-7 | TRBV7-8
CASRSQNEQYF | TGCGCCAGCAGAAGTCAAAATGAGCAGTACTTC | few | NA | TRBJ2-7 | TRBV10-1
CASSQPLAGGGELFF | TGCGCCAGCAGCCAACCGCTAGCGGGAGGGGGGGAGCTGTTTTTT | few | TRBD2 | TRBJ2-2 | TRBV4-1
CASSLIAASTDTQYF | TGTGCCAGCAGCTTAATAGCGGCTAGCACAGATACGCAGTATTTT | NA | NA | TRBJ2-3 | TRBV7-3
CASSQDSWGGFKSNEKLFF | TGCGCCAGCAGCCAAGACTCCTGGGGGGGGTTTAAGTCTAATGAAAAACTGTTTTTT | NA | NA | TRBJ1-4 | TRBV4-1